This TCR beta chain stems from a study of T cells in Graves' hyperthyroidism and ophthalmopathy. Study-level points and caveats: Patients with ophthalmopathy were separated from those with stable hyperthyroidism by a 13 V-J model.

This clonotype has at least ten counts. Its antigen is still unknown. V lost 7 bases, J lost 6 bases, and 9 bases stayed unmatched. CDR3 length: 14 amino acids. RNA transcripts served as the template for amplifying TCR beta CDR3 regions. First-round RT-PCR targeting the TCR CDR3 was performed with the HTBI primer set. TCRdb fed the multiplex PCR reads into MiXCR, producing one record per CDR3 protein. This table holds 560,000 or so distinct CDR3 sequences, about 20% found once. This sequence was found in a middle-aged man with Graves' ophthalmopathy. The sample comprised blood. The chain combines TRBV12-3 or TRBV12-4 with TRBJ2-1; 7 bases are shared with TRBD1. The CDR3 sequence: CASIRDRVGNEQFF. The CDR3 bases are TGTGCCAGCATCCGTGACAGGGTTGGCAATGAGCAGTTCTTC.